This T cell receptor beta chain came from a study of T cell repertoires in cytomegalovirus infection. Study background: From public TCR beta signatures came an indication of both CMV infection and matching HLA type. Study-wide points: Dominating the ex vivo response were TCR beta clonotypes that were CMV-specific and HLA-C-restricted.

This clonotype appeared many times. Its antigen is unidentified. This CDR3 comprises 16 residues. Germline assignment: CDR1 MDHEN and CDR2 SYDVKM. After removal of 2 bases from V and 4 bases from J, the junction contained 8 bases not matched to a gene. TCRdb re-called the reads with MiXCR, one entry per CDR3 protein. The sample includes some 300,000 distinct CDR3 sequences, around 15% seen only once; the top ten take around 8.7%. The receptor comes from a human donor in good health (CMV status not recorded). Some clones in this sample may be carry-over from other donors' samples. The chain combines TRBV28 with TRBJ1-2; TRBD1 matches at 9 bases. The sequenced sample was PBMCs. The CDR3 DNA sequence: TGTGCCAGCAGTTTAGACCTCGGACAGGGGTTCTATGGCTACACCTTC. Translating gives CASSLDLGQGFYGYTF.